The present T cell receptor beta chain was sequenced within a study of cytomegalovirus exposure and HLA in healthy donors. General study points: Trimming of TCR beta V- and J-genes showed a link, identified in a later analysis, to a missense DCLRE1C variant.

The PCR employed 60 Vbeta primers together with 13 Jbeta primers. Original data processing: It was a later analysis that counted approximately 81 million unique TCR beta chains, of which around 11 million were shared. Produced via immunoSEQ multiplex PCR; TCRdb's table is partial and in-frame only. V, J and clone size are those of that table, while D and trimming were read from the DNA. This sample's table reports 100,000 to 150,000 clones. Concerning this clone: Its target is unknown.

The origin of this receptor is a man younger than 35 in good health and CMV-seronegative. The specimen was PBMCs.

DNA for the CDR3: TGCAGCGCGGGACAGGGGCGGGGCACTGAAGCTTTCTTT. Translating gives CSAGQGRGTEAFF. The chain carries TRBV29-1 and TRBJ1-1, with 10 bases identical to TRBD1. The CDR3 loop spans 13 amino acids. V shed 7 bases and J 4 bases; nucleotides not matched to a gene: 6. The germline gives CDR1 SQVTM, CDR2 ANQGSEA.